Listed below are T cell receptor beta chains from one sample, sequenced in a study of neoadjuvant anti-PD-1 for oral cavity cancer. Using immunoSEQ multiplex PCR, the repertoire was profiled, and TCRdb retains in-frame clones only, with some absent. The table shows about 6,600 clones, with around 77% occurring only once. This material consisted of PBMCs, taken before nivolumab (anti-PD-1) treatment. The receptor source for this set is a person aged 40-85 years with oral cavity squamous cell carcinoma. Each CDR3 is given with its conserved first and last residue. A D gene is named only where the DNA matches it firmly. Not all rows give a size; the values are once, few, many and, for expanded clones, a class.

cdr3_length	v_call	clone_size	j_call	d_call	cdr3_nt	cdr3_aa
13	TRBV6-5	once	TRBJ2-7	-	TGTGCCAGCAGCGGGGTGAGCTCCTACGAGCAGTACTTC	CASSGVSSYEQYF
14	TRBV11-2	few	TRBJ2-2	-	TGTGCCAGCAGCTTAGGCAGGCTCTCCGGGGAGCTGTTTTTT	CASSLGRLSGELFF
15	TRBV4-3	-	TRBJ1-1	-	TGCGCCAGCAGCCAAGAACACAGAGGTTACACTGAAGCTTTCTTT	CASSQEHRGYTEAFF
16	TRBV7-9	-	TRBJ1-4	-	TGTGCCAGCACTGGGCGAGAGGGCCTAATGGGGGAAAAACTGTTTTTT	CASTGREGLMGEKLFF
15	TRBV4-1	-	TRBJ2-1	-	TGCGCCAGCCAAATAGGACAGAGCTCCTACAATGAGCAGTTCTTC	CASQIGQSSYNEQFF
12	TRBV15	-	TRBJ2-5	-	TGTGCCACCACAGGGGGGTATGAGACCCAGTACTTC	CATTGGYETQYF
15	TRBV7-2	-	TRBJ2-1	-	TGTGCCAGCAGCTTAGAAGTGATTTCGACACAAGAGCAGTTCTTC	CASSLEVISTQEQFF
16	TRBV4-3	-	TRBJ1-2	-	TGCGCCAGCAGCCAAGAGGGTGAAGGGGGTGCGGGTGGCTACACCTTC	CASSQEGEGGAGGYTF
12	TRBV27	-	TRBJ2-3	-	TGTGCCAGCAGAAACCCCACAGATACGCAGTATTTT	CASRNPTDTQYF
19	TRBV4-1	-	TRBJ1-4	-	TGCGCCAGCAGCCAGTTAGGCCGGGGTAGCCCGGGGGAGGATGAAAAACTGTTTTTT	CASSQLGRGSPGEDEKLFF
15	TRBV5-4	once	TRBJ2-6	-	TGTGCCAGCAGCTTACAGGGTACCGGGGCCAACGTCCTGACTTTC	CASSLQGTGANVLTF
12	TRBV28	few	TRBJ2-5	-	TGTGCCAGCAGTTTAACCCACAGGGACGTGTACTTC	CASSLTHRDVYF
13	TRBV19	-	TRBJ2-1	-	TGTGCCAGTAGTTGGCAGACTTACAATGAGCAGTTCTTC	CASSWQTYNEQFF
15	TRBV5-4	few	TRBJ1-2	-	TGTGCCAGCAGCTTACCCCCTCCTGGGAACTATGGCTACACCTTC	CASSLPPPGNYGYTF
16	TRBV18	-	TRBJ1-5	TRBD1	TGTGCCAGCTCACCGGGGACAGGAGGGAACAATCAGCCCCAGCATTTT	CASSPGTGGNNQPQHF
16	TRBV9	few	TRBJ2-2	TRBD1	TGTGCCAGCAGCGTGGCCGGGACAGGGATAACCGGGGAGCTGTTTTTT	CASSVAGTGITGELFF
18	TRBV11-1	-	TRBJ2-5	TRBD1	TGTGCCAGCGTCCCACCCCCCGGGGACAGCTCCTTACAAGAGACCCAGTACTTC	CASVPPPGDSSLQETQYF
15	TRBV9	few	TRBJ2-7	TRBD1	TGTGCCAGCAACCGCCTGGGGGGACAGGGGAGAGAGCAGTACTTC	CASNRLGGQGREQYF
12	TRBV11-2	-	TRBJ1-2	-	TGTGCCAGCAGCCAAGGGGACTATGGCTACACCTTC	CASSQGDYGYTF
15	TRBV5-1	-	TRBJ2-1	TRBD1	TGCGCCAGCAGCTCGACAGGGGCCGCCTACAATGAGCAGTTCTTC	CASSSTGAAYNEQFF
13	TRBV6-1	-	TRBJ2-1	-	TGTGCCAGCGCAACCGGGACAAACAATGAGCAGTTCTTC	CASATGTNNEQFF
12	TRBV10-3	-	TRBJ1-1	-	TGTGCCATCAGTGAGACAGGGTATGAAGCTTTCTTT	CAISETGYEAFF
14	TRBV7-9	-	TRBJ1-3	-	TGTGCCAGCATCAATGGAGGGGTTGGAAACACCATATATTTT	CASINGGVGNTIYF
14	TRBV10-3	-	TRBJ2-7	-	TGTGCCATCAAGCCGGACTACGGGGACTACGAGCAGTACTTC	CAIKPDYGDYEQYF
17	TRBV5-1	-	TRBJ2-7	TRBD1	TGCGCCAGCAGCTTGGCCCCAGCGGACAGGGGGCTCTACGAGCAGTACTTC	CASSLAPADRGLYEQYF
19	TRBV5-6	-	TRBJ2-5	TRBD2	TGTGCCAGCAGCAACCCTATTTTTGTTAGCGGGGAATTACAAGAGACCCAGTACTTC	CASSNPIFVSGELQETQYF
14	TRBV2	-	TRBJ2-4	-	TGTGCCACCGTGCTGGGGACGGAGAAAAACATTCAGTACTTC	CATVLGTEKNIQYF